This entry lists 6 T cell receptor beta chains sequenced from one sample in a study of blood T cell repertoires in COVID-19. Clones were sequenced by immunoSEQ multiplex PCR, and TCRdb holds only the in-frame ones, with some missing. This table has about 230,000 clones, roughly 82% appearing once. What was sequenced was peripheral blood. The receptors derive from a woman aged 40 to 50 who had recovered from COVID-19.

The rearrangement links TRBV30 to TRBJ2-7; maybe TRBD1 (5 bases). This CDR3 region has 14 residues. Trimming removed 2 bases at V and 6 bases at J, with 17 bases between. Per germline, CDR1 GTSNPN and CDR2 SVGIG (reference sequence). The CDR3 DNA sequence: TGTGCCTGGAGTCGATGGACAAGTAGGCTCGAGCAGTACTTC. Protein: CAWSRWTSRLEQYF.

The chain recombines TRBV3-1 (or the pseudogene TRBV3-2) with TRBJ1-6, with D possibly being TRBD1 (5 bases). The CDR3 spans 14 residues. The germline gives CDR1 LGHDT, CDR2 YNNKEL (reference sequence). Between the trimmed V and J ends, which lost 2 bases and 10 bases, there was a span of 12 bases. The CDR3 DNA follows: TGTGCCAGCAGCCAAATGGGGGAGGTATCACCCCTCCACTTT. Its protein product is CASSQMGEVSPLHF.

A word on this clone: Mismatch with germline at one junction end may stem from a read error. The genes are TRBV28 and TRBJ1-1; D is ambiguous. This CDR3 has 12 residues. Germline CDR1 and CDR2: MDHEN and SYDVKM. This CDR3 reads CASSFFAGIPLF. As DNA, the CDR3 is TGTGCCAGCAGTTTTTTTGCGGGTATTCCGCTCTTT.

V is TRBV28 and J is TRBJ1-4; D is perhaps TRBD1 (6 bases). The CDR3 totals 15 residues. V lost 5 bases and J 2 bases, leaving 12 bases between the germline ends. The germline gives CDR1 MDHEN, CDR2 SYDVKM. Written as DNA, the CDR3 is TGTGCCAGCAGTCCCGCGGGGGCCACTAATGAAAAACTGTTTTTT. Its protein product is CASSPAGATNEKLFF. The whole variable domain, filled in from reference TRBV28 and TRBJ1-4, reads DVKVTQSSRYLVKRTGEKVFLECVQDMDHENMFWYRQDPGLGLRLIYFSYDVKMKEKGDIPEGYSVSREKKERFSLILESASTNQTSMYLCASSPAGATNEKLFFGSGTQLSVL.

The chain combines TRBV6-5 with TRBJ1-6; 10 bases align to TRBD1. Germline loops: CDR1 MNHEY, CDR2 SVGAGI. This CDR3 has 15 residues. Losses at the gene ends were 6 bases for V and 8 bases for J; bases not matched to a gene: 7. The CDR3 DNA reads as TGTGCCAGCAGACCCGGGACAGGGGTTCATTCACCCCTCCACTTT. This sequence encodes CASRPGTGVHSPLHF.

This clone was detected only a few times. The genes are TRBV30 and TRBJ2-1; D possibly corresponds to TRBD1 (6 bases). There are 14 residues in the CDR3. Per germline, CDR1 GTSNPN and CDR2 SVGIG (reference sequence). The V end was cut by 8 bases, the J end by 2 bases, with 16 bases between. CDR3 loop: CAGTGYLAYNEQFF. DNA of the CDR3: TGTGCCGGTACAGGGTATTTGGCCTACAATGAGCAGTTCTTC.